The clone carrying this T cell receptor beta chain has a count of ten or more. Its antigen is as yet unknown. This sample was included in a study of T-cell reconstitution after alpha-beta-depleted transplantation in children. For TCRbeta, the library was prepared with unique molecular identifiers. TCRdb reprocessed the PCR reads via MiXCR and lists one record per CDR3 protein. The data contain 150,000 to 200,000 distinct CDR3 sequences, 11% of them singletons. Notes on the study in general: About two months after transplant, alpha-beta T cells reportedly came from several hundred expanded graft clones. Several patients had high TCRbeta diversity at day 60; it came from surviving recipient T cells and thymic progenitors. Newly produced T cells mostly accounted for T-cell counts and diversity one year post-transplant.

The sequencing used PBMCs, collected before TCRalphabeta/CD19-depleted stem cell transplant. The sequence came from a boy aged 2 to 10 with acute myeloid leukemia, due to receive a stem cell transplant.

In nucleotides, the CDR3 is TGTGCCATCAGGGGGTCTCCTGATAACTATGGCTACACCTTC. This gives the protein CAIRGSPDNYGYTF. V gene TRBV10-3 combines with J gene TRBJ1-2; no clear D. The germline V gene has CDR1 ENHRY and CDR2 SYGVKD. The CDR3 runs to 14 residues. The V gene lost 6 bases and the J gene lost 1 base, with 12 bases spanning the gap.